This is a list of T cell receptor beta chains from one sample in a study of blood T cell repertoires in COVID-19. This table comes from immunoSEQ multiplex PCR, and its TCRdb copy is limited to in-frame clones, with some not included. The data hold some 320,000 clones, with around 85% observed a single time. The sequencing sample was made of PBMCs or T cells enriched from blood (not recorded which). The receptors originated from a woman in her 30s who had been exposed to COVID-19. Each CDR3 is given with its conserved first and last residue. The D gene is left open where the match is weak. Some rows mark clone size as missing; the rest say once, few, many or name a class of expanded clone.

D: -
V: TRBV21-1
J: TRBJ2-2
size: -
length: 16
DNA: TGTGCCAGCAGCAAAGTGACAGAAGCGAACACCGGGGAGCTGTTTTTT
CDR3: CASSKVTEANTGELFF

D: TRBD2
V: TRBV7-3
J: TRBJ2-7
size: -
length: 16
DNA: TGTGCCAGCACCCCGTGGGGGACTAAACGCTCCTACGAGCAGTACTTC
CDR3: CASTPWGTKRSYEQYF

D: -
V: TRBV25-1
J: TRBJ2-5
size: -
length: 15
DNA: TGTGCCAGCAGTGAATATGCACGGAGCCAAGAGACCCAGTACTTC
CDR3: CASSEYARSQETQYF

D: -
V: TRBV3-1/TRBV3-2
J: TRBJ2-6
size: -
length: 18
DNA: TGTGCCAGCAGCCCGTTGGACGGGGAACACTCTGGGGCCAACGTCCTGACTTTC
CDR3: CASSPLDGEHSGANVLTF

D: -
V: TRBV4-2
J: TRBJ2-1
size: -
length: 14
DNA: TGTGCTAGCAGCCAAGAGTGGAGGGGCCATGAGCAGTTCTTC
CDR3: CASSQEWRGHEQFF

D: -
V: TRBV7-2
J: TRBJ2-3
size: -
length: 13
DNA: TGTGCCAGCAGCTTCGAGTTATTCGATACGCAGTATTTT
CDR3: CASSFELFDTQYF

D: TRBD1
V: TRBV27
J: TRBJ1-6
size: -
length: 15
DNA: TGTGCCAGCAGTCCCAGGGGGTCCTATAATTCACCCCTCCACTTT
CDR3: CASSPRGSYNSPLHF

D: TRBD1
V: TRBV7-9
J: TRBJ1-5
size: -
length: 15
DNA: TGTGCCAGCAGCCGGGGACAGGGGGCCAATCAGCCCCAGCATTTT
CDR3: CASSRGQGANQPQHF

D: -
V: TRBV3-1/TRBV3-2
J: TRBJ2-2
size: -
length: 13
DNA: TGTGCCAGCAGCCAAGACTCTACCGGGGAGCTGTTTTTT
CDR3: CASSQDSTGELFF

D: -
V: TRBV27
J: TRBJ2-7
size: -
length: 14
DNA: TGTGCCAGCAGTTATGCGACTAGCTCCTACGAGCAGTACTTC
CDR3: CASSYATSSYEQYF

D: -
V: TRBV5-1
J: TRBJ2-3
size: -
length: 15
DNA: TGCGCCAGCAGCTTGAGGGGTGCTAGCACAGATACGCAGTATTTT
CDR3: CASSLRGASTDTQYF

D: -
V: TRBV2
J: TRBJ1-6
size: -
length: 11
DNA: TGTGCCAGCAGCCTTAATTCACCCCTCCACTTT
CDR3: CASSLNSPLHF

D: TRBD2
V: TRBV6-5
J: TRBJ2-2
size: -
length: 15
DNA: TGTGCCAGCAGCGTTGCGGGAGGGAACACCGGGGAGCTGTTTTTT
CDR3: CASSVAGGNTGELFF

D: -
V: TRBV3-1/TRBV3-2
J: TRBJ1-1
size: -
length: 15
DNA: TGTGCCAGCAGCCAAGGGTTCACGGTGAACACTGAAGCTTTCTTT
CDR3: CASSQGFTVNTEAFF

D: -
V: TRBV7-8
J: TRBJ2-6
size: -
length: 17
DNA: TGTGCCAGCAGCCCGCTTAGTCGGGTAACTGGGGCCAACGTCCTGACTTTC
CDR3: CASSPLSRVTGANVLTF

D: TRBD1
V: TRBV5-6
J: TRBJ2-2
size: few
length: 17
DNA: TGTGCCAGCAGCTTTAGGACAGGGGCCTCGAACACCGGGGAGCTGTTTTTT
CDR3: CASSFRTGASNTGELFF

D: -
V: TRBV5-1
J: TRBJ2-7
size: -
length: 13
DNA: TGCGCCAGCAGCTCATATAACAGGGACGAGCAGTACTTC
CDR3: CASSSYNRDEQYF

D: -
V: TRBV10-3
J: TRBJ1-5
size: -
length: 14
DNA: TGTGCCATCAGTGCGGGGGTGGGCAATCAGCCCCAGCATTTT
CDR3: CAISAGVGNQPQHF

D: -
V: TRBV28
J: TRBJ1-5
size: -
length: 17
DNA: TGTGCCAGCAGTTTACTCGGTTTCCGGGGAATGAATCAGCCCCAGCATTTT
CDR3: CASSLLGFRGMNQPQHF

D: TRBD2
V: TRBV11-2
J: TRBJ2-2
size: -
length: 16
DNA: TGTGCCAGCAGCTTACAAGCGGGGGGAAACACCGGGGAGCTGTTTTTT
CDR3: CASSLQAGGNTGELFF